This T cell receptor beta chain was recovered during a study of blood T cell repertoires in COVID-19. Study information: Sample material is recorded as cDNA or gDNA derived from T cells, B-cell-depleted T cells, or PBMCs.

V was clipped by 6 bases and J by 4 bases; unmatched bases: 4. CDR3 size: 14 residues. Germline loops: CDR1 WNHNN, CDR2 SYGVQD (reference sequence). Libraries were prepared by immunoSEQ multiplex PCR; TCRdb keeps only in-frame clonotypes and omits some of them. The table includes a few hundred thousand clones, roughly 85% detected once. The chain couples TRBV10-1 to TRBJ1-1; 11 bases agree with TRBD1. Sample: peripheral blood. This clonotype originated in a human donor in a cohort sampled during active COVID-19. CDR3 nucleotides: TGCGCCAGCAGCGTCGGGACAGGGGGCACTGAAGCTTTCTTT. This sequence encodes CASSVGTGGTEAFF.